This T cell receptor beta chain was recovered during a study of neurological immune-mediated disorders. 5'RACE with 10-nucleotide random UMIs generated the cDNA. TCRdb reprocessed the 5' RACE reads with MiXCR, giving one entry per CDR3 protein. The sample contains about 41,000 distinct CDR3 sequences, 14% of which appear only once. This clonotype was seen ten or more times. The antigen is undetermined. Sorted libraries were made with about a million CD4+ or CD8+ T cells. Overall study findings and caveats: The study found no CDR3 amino acid sequences shared by expanded clones across subjects, suggesting private repertoires in all groups. HTLV-1-associated myelopathy had the most TCR clonal expansion, while multiple sclerosis had the least, a level that fell below healthy controls.

The CDR3 spans 16 residues. With 0 bases removed from V and 2 bases from J, the gap between germline ends came to 13 bases. Germline V gene sequence: CDR1 SNHLY, CDR2 FYNNEI. Sample: CD4+ T cells from blood. The sequence was obtained from a woman aged 55-75 years with HTLV-1-associated myelopathy (HAM/TSP). V gene TRBV2 combines with J gene TRBJ1-1, with D possibly being TRBD1 (6 bases). The CDR3 region is CASSEASGELNTEAFF. The CDR3 nucleotides read TGTGCCAGCAGTGAAGCTTCAGGGGAATTAAACACTGAAGCTTTCTTT.